A few counts support the clone carrying this T cell receptor (beta chain). Its specificity is unknown. There are 14 residues in the CDR3. Trimming shortened V by 0 bases and J by 5 bases, and 7 bases separated the two germline ends. Germline-derived CDR1 and CDR2 are SGHNT and YENEEA. The sample belongs to a study of beta chain features in type 1 diabetes. Study-level background: Examination spanned fewer than 140,000,000 sorted cells from all samples. General observations from the study: Here, the possible influence of HLA type (on TCRB rearrangement) remained unresolved. Overrepresentation of cells with high TCR expression could result from cDNA sequencing. Across all four CD4+ subsets, people with type 1 diabetes showed modestly shorter TCRB CDR3s.

Expressed TCRB transcripts were sequenced, since all the RNA that had been isolated was reverse transcribed. The repertoire was sequenced with immunoSEQ multiplex PCR; TCRdb's copy has only in-frame clones and lacks some. The sample shows 500,000 to 650,000 clones, roughly 12% of them seen only once. This sequence originates from a man aged 25-45 years with type 1 diabetes. Sequencing used naive CD4+ T cells from blood. V usage is TRBV11-3 and J usage is TRBJ2-2; D uncertain. The CDR3 protein is CASSLESWTGELFF. The CDR3, as DNA: TGTGCCAGCAGCTTAGAATCGTGGACCGGGGAGCTGTTTTTT.